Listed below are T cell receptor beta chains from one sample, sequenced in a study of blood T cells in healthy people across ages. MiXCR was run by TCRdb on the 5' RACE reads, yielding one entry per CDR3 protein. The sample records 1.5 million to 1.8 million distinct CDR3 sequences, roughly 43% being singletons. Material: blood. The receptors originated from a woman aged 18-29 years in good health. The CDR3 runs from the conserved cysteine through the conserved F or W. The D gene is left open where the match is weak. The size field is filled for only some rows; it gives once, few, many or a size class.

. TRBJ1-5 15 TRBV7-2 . CASSQQGELGQPQHF TGTGCCAGCAGCCAACAGGGAGAGTTGGGTCAGCCCCAGCATTTT
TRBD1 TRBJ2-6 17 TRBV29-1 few CSVEEDRVDSGANVLTF TGCAGCGTTGAAGAGGACAGGGTGGACTCTGGGGCCAACGTCCTGACTTTC
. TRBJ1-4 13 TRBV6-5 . CASSYDGGDGLFF TGTGCCAGCAGTTACGATGGTGGTGATGGGCTGTTTTTT
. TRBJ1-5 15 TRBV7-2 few CASSPGPAVNQPQHF TGTGCCAGCAGCCCCGGTCCCGCGGTCAATCAGCCCCAGCATTTT
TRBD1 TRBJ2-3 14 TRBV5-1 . CASSHRQGPDTQYF TGCGCCAGCAGCCACCGACAGGGCCCAGATACGCAGTATTTT
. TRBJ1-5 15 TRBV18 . CASSLSGITYQPQHF TGTGCCAGCTCACTCTCCGGGATAACTTATCAGCCCCAGCATTTT
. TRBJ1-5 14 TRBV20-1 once CSTRSDRSNQPKHF TGCAGTACTAGATCGGACAGAAGCAATCAGCCCAAGCATTTT
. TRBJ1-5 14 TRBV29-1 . CSVEAKWTFRPQHF TGCAGCGTTGAAGCTAAATGGACGTTTCGGCCCCAGCATTTT
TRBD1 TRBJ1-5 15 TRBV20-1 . CSARGGTDSNQPQHF TGCAGTGCTAGAGGGGGGACAGATAGCAATCAGCCCCAGCATTTT
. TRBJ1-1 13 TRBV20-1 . CSVSDLMNTEAFF TGCAGTGTCTCAGATCTCATGAACACTGAAGCTTTCTTT
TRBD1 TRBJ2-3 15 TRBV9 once CASSVGELTGDTQYF TGTGCCAGCAGCGTAGGGGAACTGACAGGGGATACGCAGTATTTT
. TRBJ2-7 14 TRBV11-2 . CASRLTDGTYEQYF TGTGCCAGCAGACTAACCGACGGAACCTACGAGCAGTACTTC
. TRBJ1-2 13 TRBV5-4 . CASSTGSSYGYTF TGTGCCAGCAGCACTGGGAGTTCCTATGGCTACACCTTC
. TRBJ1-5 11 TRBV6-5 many CASGRNQPQHF TGTGCCAGCGGAAGAAATCAGCCCCAGCATTTT
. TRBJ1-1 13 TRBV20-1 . CSAREFLGTEAFF TGCAGTGCTAGAGAGTTTTTAGGCACTGAAGCTTTCTTT
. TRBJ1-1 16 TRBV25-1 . CASSPGGVGTNTEAFF TGTGCCAGCAGTCCCGGTGGAGTAGGAACTAACACTGAAGCTTTCTTT
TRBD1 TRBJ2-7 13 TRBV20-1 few CSASWTGNYEQYF TGCAGTGCTTCCTGGACAGGGAACTACGAGCAGTACTTC
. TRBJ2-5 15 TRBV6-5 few CASSLPTGAKETQYF TGTGCCAGCAGTCTTCCGACAGGTGCGAAAGAGACCCAGTACTTC
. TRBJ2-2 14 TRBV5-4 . CASSSEPQSGELFF TGTGCCAGCAGCTCGGAGCCGCAGAGCGGGGAGCTGTTTTTT
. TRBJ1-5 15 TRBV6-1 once CASSDWGYSNQPQHF TGTGCCAGCAGTGATTGGGGATACAGCAATCAGCCCCAGCATTTT
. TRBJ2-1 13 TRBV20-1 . CSASASGGNEQFF TGCAGTGCTAGTGCCAGTGGCGGAAATGAGCAGTTCTTC
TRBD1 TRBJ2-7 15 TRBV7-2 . CASSPDRVLGYEQYF TGTGCCAGCAGCCCCGACAGGGTTCTGGGCTACGAGCAGTACTTC
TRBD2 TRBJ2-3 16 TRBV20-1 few CSASPRASGGANTQYF TGCAGTGCTAGTCCGAGGGCTAGCGGGGGGGCAAATACGCAGTATTTT
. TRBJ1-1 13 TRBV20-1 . CSALREVDCEAFF TGCAGTGCACTGAGGGAAGTGGACTGTGAAGCTTTCTTT
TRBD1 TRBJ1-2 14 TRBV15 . CATSRDLTGQGYTF TGTGCCACCAGCAGAGATTTAACGGGACAGGGCTACACCTTC
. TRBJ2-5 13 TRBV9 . CASSVATQETQYF TGTGCCAGCAGCGTAGCTACACAAGAGACCCAGTACTTC
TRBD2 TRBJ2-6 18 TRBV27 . CASTHVEAGEAGANVLTF TGTGCCAGTACCCACGTGGAAGCGGGAGAGGCCGGGGCCAACGTCCTGACTTTC
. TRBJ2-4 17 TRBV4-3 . CASSQAEGTLAKNIQYF TGCGCCAGCAGCCAAGCGGAGGGGACGTTAGCCAAAAACATTCAGTACTTC
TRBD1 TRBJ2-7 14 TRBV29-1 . CSVSGQGRGYEQYF TGCAGCGTGTCGGGACAGGGACGGGGGTACGAGCAGTACTTC
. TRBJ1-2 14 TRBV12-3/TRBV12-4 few CASSTGRLLYGYTF TGTGCCAGCTCCACGGGGCGGTTGCTCTATGGCTACACCTTC
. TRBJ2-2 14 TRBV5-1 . CASSLASGAGELFF TGCGCCAGCAGCTTGGCCTCGGGGGCCGGGGAGCTGTTTTTT
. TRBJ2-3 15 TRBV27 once CASSQDYSFTDTQYF TGTGCCAGCAGTCAGGACTATTCTTTCACAGATACGCAGTATTTT
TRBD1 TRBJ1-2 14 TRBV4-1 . CASSHPGQGAGYTF TGCGCCAGCAGCCATCCCGGACAGGGTGCTGGCTACACCTTC
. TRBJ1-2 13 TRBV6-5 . CASTRSGNYGYTF TGTGCCAGCACCAGGTCGGGGAACTATGGCTACACCTTC
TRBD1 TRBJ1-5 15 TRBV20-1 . CSATRQGLRDQPQHF TGCAGTGCTACCCGACAGGGCTTGCGCGATCAGCCCCAGCATTTT
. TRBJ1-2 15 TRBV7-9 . CASSLAWADRSGYTF TGTGCCAGCAGCTTAGCTTGGGCAGACCGGTCGGGCTACACCTTC
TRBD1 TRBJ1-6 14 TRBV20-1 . CSARGTGYNSPLHF TGCAGTGCTAGGGGGACAGGCTATAATTCACCCCTCCACTTT
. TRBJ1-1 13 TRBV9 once CASSVASRTEAFF TGTGCCAGCAGCGTAGCTTCGAGAACTGAAGCTTTCTTT
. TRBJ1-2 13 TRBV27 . CASSFDRYSGYTF TGTGCCAGCAGTTTCGACCGATACTCTGGCTACACCTTC
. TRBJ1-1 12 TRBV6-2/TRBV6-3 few CASRIYRPEAFF TGTGCCAGCAGAATATACCGACCTGAAGCTTTCTTT
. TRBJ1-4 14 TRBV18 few CASSPAGTHEKLFF TGTGCCAGCTCACCTGCAGGGACACACGAAAAACTGTTTTTT
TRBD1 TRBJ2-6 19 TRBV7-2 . CASSPQGTARVAGANVLTF TGTGCCAGCAGCCCACAAGGGACAGCTAGGGTCGCTGGGGCCAACGTCCTGACTTTC
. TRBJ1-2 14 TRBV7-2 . CASRTALFNYGYTF TGTGCCAGCAGGACAGCCCTTTTTAACTATGGCTACACCTTC
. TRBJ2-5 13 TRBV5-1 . CASSPLSLNEQYF TGCGCCAGCAGCCCCCTTAGTTTGAATGAGCAGTACTTC
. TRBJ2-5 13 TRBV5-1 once CASKGDGQETQYF TGCGCCAGCAAAGGGGACGGACAAGAGACCCAGTACTTC
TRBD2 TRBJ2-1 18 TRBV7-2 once CASSLWVTSGSSYNEQFF TGTGCCAGCAGCTTATGGGTTACTAGCGGGAGCTCCTACAATGAGCAGTTCTTC
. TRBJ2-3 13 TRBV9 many CASSVAGADTQYF TGTGCCAGCAGCGTAGCGGGCGCAGATACGCAGTATTTT
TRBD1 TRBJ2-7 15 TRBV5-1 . CASNLAGTGGYEQYF TGCGCCAGCAACTTGGCCGGGACAGGGGGCTACGAGCAGTACTTC